Below, one T cell receptor beta chain is given with its context. These data are taken from a study of human T cells and chemical hapten exposure. CDR1 is SGHDT, CDR2 YYEEEE, per germline. The germline V and J ends were trimmed by 1 base and 4 bases, with 8 bases remaining between them. This CDR3 spans 13 amino acids. From the RACE reads, TCRdb called clonotypes with MiXCR, one entry per CDR3 protein. In the table there are about 120,000 distinct CDR3 sequences, 12% of which are singletons. Time point of the sample: patch test 1, 2 weeks after DPC sensitization. Treatment in this sample: therapeutic diphenylcyclopropenone sensitization with weekly scalp DPC.

The clonotype originates from a woman aged 45-59 years with alopecia areata. Some clones in this sample may be carry-over from other donors' samples. The sample in question was whole blood, obtained in connection with sensitization to the hapten diphenylcyclopropenone (DPC). This chain links TRBV5-6 with TRBJ1-1, with D possibly matching TRBD1 (5 bases). CDR3 loop: CASSLSRATEAFF. The CDR3 nucleotides read TGTGCCAGCAGCTTGAGCAGGGCCACTGAAGCTTTCTTT.